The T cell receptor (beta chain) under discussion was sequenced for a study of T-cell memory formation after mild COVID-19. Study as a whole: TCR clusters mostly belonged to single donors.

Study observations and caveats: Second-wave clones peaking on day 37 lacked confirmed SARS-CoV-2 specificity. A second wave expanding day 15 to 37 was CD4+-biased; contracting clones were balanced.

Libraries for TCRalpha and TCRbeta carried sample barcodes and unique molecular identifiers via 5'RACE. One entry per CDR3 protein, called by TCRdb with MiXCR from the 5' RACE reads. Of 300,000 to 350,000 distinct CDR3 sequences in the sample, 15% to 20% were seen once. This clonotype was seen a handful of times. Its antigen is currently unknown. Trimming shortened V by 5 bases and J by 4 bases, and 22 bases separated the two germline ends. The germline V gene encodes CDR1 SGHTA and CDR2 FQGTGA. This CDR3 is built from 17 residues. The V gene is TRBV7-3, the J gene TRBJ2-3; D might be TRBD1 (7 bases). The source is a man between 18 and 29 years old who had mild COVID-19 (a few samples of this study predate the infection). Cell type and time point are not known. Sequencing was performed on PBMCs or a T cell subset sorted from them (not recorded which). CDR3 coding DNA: TGTGCCAGCAGCCTGAAACAGGGGAGGTTCCCTCCAGATACGCAGTATTTT. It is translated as CASSLKQGRFPPDTQYF.